One and the same sample provided the 13 T cell receptor beta chains below, sequenced in a study of blood T cell repertoires in COVID-19 (dated by TCRdb to 2020 to 2022). Library preparation used the immunoSEQ multiplex PCR assay. TCRdb's version of the immuneACCESS table is confined to in-frame rearrangements and falls short of the full clone set. An unresolved V gene accounts for under half of the shortfall where checked; the remainder is of unknown origin. The sample data list roughly 140,000 clones, and 84% of these were observed just once. The biggest ten clones account for 38% of the sample. The sequencing input was peripheral blood. These receptors came from a human donor in a cohort sampled during active COVID-19.

The gene calls are TRBV30 and TRBJ2-7; TRBD1 matches 9 bases. Trimming took 2 bases from V and 6 from J; bases not matched to a gene: 5. The CDR3 extends over 13 amino acids. In germline, CDR1 is GTSNPN, CDR2 SVGIG (reference sequence). The CDR3 is CAWSRDREGEQYF. CDR3 nucleotide sequence: TGTGCCTGGAGTAGGGACAGGGAGGGCGAGCAGTACTTC.

The J gene is TRBJ2-7, the V gene TRBV5-5, with D perhaps matching TRBD1 (6 bases). Germline-derived CDR1 and CDR2 are SGHKS and YYEKEE (reference sequence). The CDR3 extends over 15 amino acids. V was cut by 4 bases and J by 2 bases, with 16 bases left in between. The CDR3 spells CASSVRWTATYEQYF. CDR3 nucleotides: TGTGCCAGCAGCGTACGTTGGACAGCTACCTACGAGCAGTACTTC.

The chain carries TRBV4-1 and TRBJ1-1; D is uncertain. V was clipped by 0 bases and J by 5 bases, with 10 bases between them. This CDR3 contains 14 residues. CDR1 is MGHRA, CDR2 YSYEKL, per germline. CDR3 loop: CASSQDRGWTEAFF. The CDR3 DNA reads as TGCGCCAGCAGCCAAGATCGGGGTTGGACTGAAGCTTTCTTT.

This rearrangement joins TRBV6-6 to TRBJ2-1; possible D gene TRBD2, 6 bases. The germline CDR1 and CDR2 sequences are MNHNY and SVGAGI (reference sequence). Trimming left V 3 bases short and J 3 bases short, with 15 bases between. This CDR3 spans 16 amino acids. CDR3 amino acids: CASSYVGREVYNEQFF. DNA for the CDR3: TGTGCCAGCAGTTATGTAGGCAGGGAGGTCTACAATGAGCAGTTCTTC.

The chain uses TRBV3-1 (or the pseudogene TRBV3-2) and TRBJ2-7; the match to TRBD2 covers 7 bases. The CDR3 has 15 residues. CDR1 and CDR2 from the germline V gene are LGHDT and YNNKEL (reference sequence). J lost 2 bases, V lost 1 base, and 5 bases had no gene match. Here the CDR3 reads CASSQGGGGPYEQYF. The CDR3, as DNA: TGTGCCAGCAGCCAAGGAGGCGGGGGACCCTACGAGCAGTACTTC.

The gene calls are TRBV7-9 and TRBJ2-3; D not certain. CDR1 and CDR2 (germline): SEHNR, FQNEAQ (reference sequence). The CDR3 is made up of 13 amino acids. Trimming pared 4 bases from V and 1 base from J, leaving 6 bases between. CDR3 in amino acids: CASSSSGTDTQYF. CDR3 coding DNA: TGTGCCAGCAGCTCTTCGGGCACAGATACGCAGTATTTT.

The chain uses TRBV30 and TRBJ2-7, with 9 bases identical to TRBD1. CDR1 and CDR2 from the germline V gene are GTSNPN and SVGIG (reference sequence). The V and J ends lost 3 bases and 6 bases, in that order; junction bases with no gene match: 12. CDR3 length equals 15 residues. Written as DNA, the CDR3 is TGTGCCTGGAGAGTCGCCGGGACAGGGCTCCGCGAGCAGTACTTC. Encoded protein: CAWRVAGTGLREQYF. The variable domain in full, completed from reference TRBV30 and TRBJ2-7, reads SQTIHQWPATLVQPVGSPLSLECTVEGTSNPNLYWYRQAAGRGLQLLFYSVGIGQISSEVPQNLSASRPQDRQFILSSKKLLLSDSGFYLCAWRVAGTGLREQYFGPGTRLTVT.

The chain links TRBV5-6 to TRBJ2-5, with D hard to call. Germline assignment: CDR1 SGHDT and CDR2 YYEEEE. Trimming pared 2 bases from V and 0 bases from J, leaving 8 bases between. This CDR3 comprises 14 residues. CDR3 coding DNA: TGTGCCAGCAGCTTTACAGAGAACCAAGAGACCCAGTACTTC. Its protein product is CASSFTENQETQYF.

This chain connects TRBV12-5 to TRBJ1-3, with D perhaps TRBD1 (5 bases). In germline, CDR1 is LGHNT, CDR2 FRNRAP. The CDR3 contains 14 residues. V was cut by 3 bases and J by 4 bases, with 10 bases left in between. The CDR3 coding sequence is TGTGCTAGTGGTTTCAGGGAATCCGGAAACACCATATATTTT. Translating it yields CASGFRESGNTIYF.

The chain has TRBV18 and TRBJ2-5, with D unresolved. V was cut by 1 base and J by 4 bases, with 7 bases left in between. Germline CDR1 and CDR2: KGHSH and LQKENI. This CDR3 is built from 13 residues. Here the CDR3 reads CASSPRAGETQYF. CDR3 coding DNA: TGTGCCAGCTCACCACGGGCAGGAGAGACCCAGTACTTC. Combining the CDR3 with reference TRBV18 and TRBJ2-5 gives the whole variable domain NAGVMQNPRHLVRRRGQEARLRCSPMKGHSHVYWYRQLPEEGLKFMVYLQKENIIDESGMPKERFSAEFPKEGPSILRIQQVVRGDSAAYFCASSPRAGETQYFGPGTRLLVL.

This clone was detected a few times. The chain is built from TRBV7-3 and TRBJ2-3; D might be TRBD1 (6 bases). With 3 bases removed from V and 3 bases from J, the gap between germline ends came to 13 bases. The CDR3 has 15 amino acids. CDR1 is SGHTA and CDR2 is FQGTGA in the germline V gene. For the CDR3, the DNA is TGTGCCAGCAGCTTCCGACACAGGGTTACAGATACGCAGTATTTT. As protein: CASSFRHRVTDTQYF. The entire variable domain, with the rest obtained from reference TRBV7-3 and TRBJ2-3, is as follows: GAGVSQTPSNKVTEKGKYVELRCDPISGHTALYWYRQSLGQGPEFLIYFQGTGAADDSGLPNDRFFAVRPEGSVSTLKIQRTERGDSAVYLCASSFRHRVTDTQYFGPGTRLTVL.

The chain couples TRBV11-2 to TRBJ2-2, with 8 bases that match TRBD2. The V gene's germline CDR1 is SGHAT and CDR2 FQNNGV. J gave up 5 bases and V 2 bases, and 1 base lay outside the gene matches. The CDR3 loop spans 14 amino acids. The CDR3 sequence: CASSLLAGTGELFF. Here the CDR3 DNA reads TGTGCCAGCAGCTTACTAGCGGGTACCGGGGAGCTGTTTTTT.

This chain connects TRBV28 to TRBJ1-1, with a tentative D call TRBD1 (5 bases). Germline CDR1 is MDHEN and CDR2 is SYDVKM. The V and J ends lost 8 bases and 0 bases respectively, with 25 bases between them. This CDR3 has 18 residues. CDR3 nucleotide sequence: TGTGCCAGCCCCCCCGGACGACGGGGGATTACTCTGAACACTGAAGCTTTCTTT. The encoded protein is CASPPGRRGITLNTEAFF.